Sequencing of this T cell receptor (beta chain) was carried out in a study of blood T cell repertoires in COVID-19. Study summary: Material from acute and convalescent COVID-19 was sourced from the United States, Italy and Spain. Nucleic acid was either cDNA or gDNA, and it came from T cells, B-cell-depleted T cells, or PBMCs.

In the source study's methods: Scientists estimated how many nucleated cells there were by amplifying reference gene primers. Generated by immunoSEQ multiplex PCR, the TCRdb table keeps only in-frame clones and is missing some. The V and J calls and the clone size are those of that table, but D and trimming were determined from the DNA. The table lists about 310,000 clones, around 87% of them singletons, with 2% to 3% in the top ten. This clone was found many times. The V and J ends lost 6 bases and 4 bases respectively, with 10 bases between them. The CDR3 has 13 residues. This rearrangement joins TRBV12-3 or TRBV12-4 to TRBJ1-5; D possibly corresponds to TRBD1 (5 bases). Material: peripheral blood. The origin of this receptor is a man aged 18 to 30 with active or convalescent COVID-19. CDR3 region: CASSLDRNQPQHF. The DNA for the CDR3 is TGTGCCAGCAGCCTCGACAGAAATCAGCCCCAGCATTTT.